This is a list of T cell receptor beta chains from one sample in a study of cytomegalovirus exposure and HLA in healthy donors. Generated by immunoSEQ multiplex PCR, the TCRdb table keeps only in-frame clones and is missing some. The sample carries about 130,000 clones, 74% recorded once. Sequencing used PBMCs. Receptor source: a woman aged 50 to 60 in good health and CMV-seropositive. Both conserved end residues are part of each CDR3. Fields, in order: clone size, V gene, CDR3 protein. Clone size is shown for a subset of rows, as once, few, many or a class of expanded clone.

size: NA; V: TRBV5-1; CDR3: CASSATLAGGTADTQYF
size: few; V: TRBV19; CDR3: CASSGGARSYSNQPQHF
size: NA; V: TRBV18; CDR3: CASSPTRQGAASYEQYF
size: NA; V: TRBV5-6; CDR3: CASSFRDTEAFF
size: few; V: TRBV5-1; CDR3: CASSPLTGGSNYGYTF
size: NA; V: TRBV2; CDR3: CASRGDSLNTEAFF
size: NA; V: TRBV19; CDR3: CASSIVRLVGYTF
size: NA; V: TRBV7-9; CDR3: CASSLRESGTGRGTEAFF
size: NA; V: TRBV5-6; CDR3: CASSFRDRITGELFF
size: NA; V: TRBV5-6; CDR3: CATGTGPYEQYF
size: NA; V: TRBV2; CDR3: CASSGRGGRETQYF
size: NA; V: TRBV6-1; CDR3: CASSPTGEGEAFF
size: once; V: TRBV11-2; CDR3: CASSLEGGQGVYEQYF
size: many; V: TRBV5-4; CDR3: CASSLDSSGDYGYTF
size: NA; V: TRBV6-5; CDR3: CASSEQRAEKLFF
size: NA; V: TRBV28; CDR3: CASSLSGSPGLAYEQYF
size: NA; V: TRBV4-1; CDR3: CASSQEYGGIGTIYF
size: NA; V: TRBV10-3; CDR3: CAISEDRGYGQPQHF
size: NA; V: TRBV7-6; CDR3: CASSLGTGENEQYF
size: few; V: TRBV27; CDR3: CASSLASGGAFNINEQFF
size: NA; V: TRBV7-2; CDR3: CASSLSERGVSRETQYF
size: NA; V: TRBV7-2; CDR3: CASGQGLYEQYF
size: NA; V: TRBV6-7; CDR3: CASSYSPAGFGSYNSPLHF
size: once; V: TRBV19; CDR3: CASSSGQVNEKLFF
size: NA; V: TRBV27; CDR3: CASSLFSGTGIYNEQFF
size: NA; V: TRBV5-6; CDR3: CASSSFDRSNQPQHF
size: NA; V: TRBV27; CDR3: CASRTGAPANSPLHF
size: NA; V: TRBV5-4; CDR3: CASSLRLAGVGTDTQYF
size: once; V: TRBV4-3; CDR3: CASSLDRVLSYNSPLHF
size: NA; V: TRBV6-1; CDR3: CASKEGREVEKLFF
size: NA; V: TRBV5-4; CDR3: CASSFGGRYGYTF
size: NA; V: TRBV7-2; CDR3: CASAGNSPLHF
size: NA; V: TRBV5-5; CDR3: CASSPGGQQETQYF
size: once; V: TRBV30; CDR3: CAWSLWGARLSGELFF
size: NA; V: TRBV9; CDR3: CASSDTSSTDTQYF
size: NA; V: TRBV29-1; CDR3: CSARDFEKLFF
size: few; V: TRBV19; CDR3: CASSHRIPYGYTF
size: few; V: TRBV9; CDR3: CASSQGTSGGVGLETQYF
size: NA; V: TRBV7-6; CDR3: CASSLMTGRLLYF
size: few; V: TRBV30; CDR3: CAWSGLSPGNTIYF
size: few; V: TRBV5-8; CDR3: CASSLAPQRYNSPLHF
size: NA; V: TRBV10-1; CDR3: CASSESIGGAAYEQYF
size: NA; V: TRBV4-1; CDR3: CASSQDRLRQGGYGYTF
size: NA; V: TRBV6-5; CDR3: CASIGAGANVLTF
size: NA; V: TRBV4-2; CDR3: CASSQEWSPTDTQYF
size: NA; V: TRBV6-1; CDR3: CASSAYPQQGDQPQHF
size: NA; V: TRBV10-3; CDR3: CAALGHSNYGYTF
size: NA; V: TRBV5-4; CDR3: CASSLAGGPPDTQYF
size: NA; V: TRBV27; CDR3: CASTSKLADLYNEQFF
size: few; V: TRBV5-1; CDR3: CASSWGQVANTGELFF
size: NA; V: TRBV5-4; CDR3: CASSGGAWGGLDTQYF